This T cell receptor (beta chain) is drawn from a study of T cell changes during pregnancy in multiple sclerosis. The method was immunoSEQ multiplex PCR; TCRdb's version includes in-frame clones alone and lacks a portion of them. The data show around 95,000 clones, with roughly 90% seen just once and around 1.8% held by the top ten. V trimming: 5 bases; J trimming: 3 bases; junction bases outside the gene matches: 14. Looked up from germline, CDR1 is SEHNR and CDR2 is FQNEAQ (reference sequence). The length of the CDR3 is 17 residues. Sequencing used peripheral blood, obtained after pregnancy. J is TRBJ2-7 and V is TRBV7-9, with 9 bases identical to TRBD1. The TCR comes from a female donor with multiple sclerosis, enrolled in a pregnancy study. The DNA of the CDR3 is TGTGCCAGCAGCGGAACAAACCGGGACAGGGATGTCTACGAGCAGTACTTC. Amino acid sequence: CASSGTNRDRDVYEQYF.